The table lists the clone carrying this TCR beta chain with a count of one. This specimen belongs to a study of blood T cell repertoires in COVID-19. Germline V lookup: CDR1 SGHTA, CDR2 FQGNSA. After removal of 2 bases from V and 7 bases from J, the junction contained 8 bases not matched to a gene. The CDR3 sequence is 17 residues long. Adults between roughly 18 and 90 years of age took part from 20 to 25 US areas. In assigning cohorts, the study relied on participant-reported clinical history. In the authors' workflow: By means of reference gene primer amplification, nucleated cell counts were estimated. TCRdb keeps only in-frame clones here, not all; method: immunoSEQ multiplex PCR. The V and J calls and clone size were taken over from that table, and D and trimming were inferred from the DNA. In the table there are 350,000 to 400,000 clones, roughly 90% of which are singletons.

Sample: PBMCs or T cells enriched from blood (not recorded which). This receptor was taken from a woman aged 25 to 39 with acute COVID-19. V usage is TRBV7-2 and J usage is TRBJ2-3; 14 nucleotides align to TRBD2. The CDR3 coding sequence is TGTGCCAGCAGCTTACCGACTAGCGGGGGGGCATCGTATACGCAGTATTTT. It yields the protein CASSLPTSGGASYTQYF. Full variable domain (remainder filled in from reference TRBV7-2 and TRBJ2-3): GAGVSQSPSNKVTEKGKDVELRCDPISGHTALYWYRQSLGQGLEFLIYFQGNSAPDKSGLPSDRFSAERTGGSVSTLTIQRTQQEDSAVYLCASSLPTSGGASYTQYFGPGTRLTVL.